Included here is one T cell receptor (beta chain) sequence, with context. What it binds is not known. V lost 5 bases and J 0 bases, leaving 19 bases between the germline ends. The CDR3 is 17 amino acids. Germline V gene sequence: CDR1 MDHEN, CDR2 SYDVKM. Every single patient, without exception, relapsed after autologous stem cell transplantation, and brentuximab vedotin exposure varied. Each best response was a complete response, a partial response or progressive disease. This sample is part of a study of PD-1 blockade in classical Hodgkin lymphoma. Study-level results: There remain no defined causes for the repertoire differences, which possibly reflect disease activity or prior therapy. Baseline TCR diversity was reportedly lower in newly diagnosed patients than in healthy donors. It was reported as lower still in relapsed/refractory patients. Those achieving complete response showed baseline diversity like newly diagnosed patients.

Sequencing was performed with immunoSEQ multiplex PCR; in TCRdb, only in-frame clones are kept and a portion is missing. The profile shows 29,000 or so clones, more than 60% of them singletons. The chain uses TRBV28 and TRBJ1-1; weak D call: TRBD1 (5 bases). The material was peripheral blood mononuclear cells (PBMCs), obtained before the second cycle of nivolumab. The TCR originated in a human donor with classical Hodgkin lymphoma. The DNA for the CDR3 is TGTGCCAGCAGTGGACACCCCACTGAAATGATGAACACTGAAGCTTTCTTT. It translates to CASSGHPTEMMNTEAFF.